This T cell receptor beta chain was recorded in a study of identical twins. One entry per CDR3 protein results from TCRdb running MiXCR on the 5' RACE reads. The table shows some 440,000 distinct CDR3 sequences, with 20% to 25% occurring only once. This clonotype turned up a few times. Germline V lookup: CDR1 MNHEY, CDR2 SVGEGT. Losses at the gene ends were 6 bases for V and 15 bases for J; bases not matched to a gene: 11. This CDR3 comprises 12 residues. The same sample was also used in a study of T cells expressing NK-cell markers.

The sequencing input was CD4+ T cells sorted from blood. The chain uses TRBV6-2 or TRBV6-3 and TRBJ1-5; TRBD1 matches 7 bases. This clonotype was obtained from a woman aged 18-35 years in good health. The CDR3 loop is CASSPGGTGGHF. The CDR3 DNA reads TGTGCCAGCAGCCCAGGGGGAACAGGAGGGCATTTT.